The 21 T cell receptor beta chains below all came from one sample that was sequenced in a study of beta chain features in type 1 diabetes. Findings and limits, study-wide: Moderately but significantly shorter TCRB CDR3s were found in Type 1 diabetes patients in all four CD4+ subsets.

cDNA synthesis used the whole RNA isolate, giving expressed TCRB sequences. Measured with immunoSEQ multiplex PCR; TCRdb has only the in-frame clones, and not every one. The table lists about 400,000 clones, roughly 12% of them singletons. For these TCRs, the target antigens are not known. The sequencing input was naive CD4+ T cells from blood. The receptors were gathered from a woman between 18 and 30 years old with type 1 diabetes.

The J gene is TRBJ2-3, the V gene TRBV7-2; TRBD2 matches at 8 bases. V dropped 5 bases and J dropped 5; count of bases not matched to a gene: 12. Germline V gene lookup returns CDR1 SGHTA and CDR2 FQGNSA. This CDR3 is 16 amino acids long. The CDR3 bases are TGTGCCAGCAGCCCACCGAGCGGGAGATCGGTAGATACGCAGTATTTT. This encodes CASSPPSGRSVDTQYF.

The sample holds a few counts of this clone. CDR3: CASSPRGTSYEQYF. The CDR3 bases are TGTGCCAGCAGCCCTCGGGGTACCTCCTACGAGCAGTACTTC. This rearrangement joins TRBV11-3 to TRBJ2-7, with a tentative D call TRBD2 (5 bases). Deletions cut 5 bases from V and 0 bases from J, with 11 bases between. CDR1 SGHNT and CDR2 YENEEA come from the germline V gene. The length of the CDR3 is 14 residues.

This clone was recorded a few times. V usage is TRBV18 and J usage is TRBJ1-2, with 8 positions matching TRBD1. The V gene end was trimmed by 3 bases and the J gene end by 3 bases; junction bases not matched to a gene: 3. The germline gives CDR1 KGHSH, CDR2 LQKENI. The CDR3 spans 14 residues. CDR3 nucleotides: TGTGCCAGCTCACCCGGACAGGGCCACTATGGCTACACCTTC. Protein: CASSPGQGHYGYTF.

The chain couples TRBV7-9 to TRBJ2-1; 14 bases align to TRBD2. CDR3 size: 19 residues. Unmatched junction bases numbered 14, after V lost 4 bases and J lost 6 bases. The germline V gene encodes CDR1 SEHNR and CDR2 FQNEAQ (reference sequence). CDR3 in amino acids: CASSSGLAGVMGKFNEQFF. The CDR3 nucleotides read TGTGCCAGCAGCTCGGGACTAGCGGGGGTCATGGGAAAATTCAATGAGCAGTTCTTC.

The rearrangement uses TRBV11-2 and TRBJ2-7, with 9 bases matching TRBD1. The junction had 15 bases not matched to a gene; V was cut back by 8 bases and J by 7 bases. Germline CDR1 SGHAT, CDR2 FQNNGV. This CDR3 has 15 amino acids. The CDR3 region is CASRKPGQGRTEQYF. In DNA, the CDR3 is TGTGCCAGCCGCAAACCGGGACAGGGCCGTACTGAGCAGTACTTC.

The V and J genes are TRBV10-3 and TRBJ2-5; TRBD2 matches at 7 bases. After removal of 10 bases from V and 4 bases from J, the junction contained 15 bases not matched to a gene. The CDR3 has 15 amino acids. Germline CDR1 and CDR2: ENHRY and SYGVKD. CDR3 sequence reads: CATGDERGSVETQYF. The CDR3 DNA reads as TGTGCCACCGGGGATGAACGCGGGAGTGTAGAGACCCAGTACTTC.

V usage is TRBV7-2 and J usage is TRBJ2-3, with D hard to call. The CDR3 sequence is 13 residues long. Germline assignment: CDR1 SGHTA and CDR2 FQGNSA. Trimming pared 1 base from V and 6 bases from J, leaving 8 bases between. CDR3 bases: TGTGCCAGCAGCTTAGGTGGTCGGGATACGCAGTATTTT. Residues: CASSLGGRDTQYF.

The genes are TRBV5-6 and TRBJ1-2; 10 bases fit TRBD1. Per the germline V gene, CDR1 is SGHDT and CDR2 is YYEEEE. The J segment lost 7 bases and the V segment lost 4 bases, leaving 4 bases of the junction unmatched. This CDR3 has 13 amino acids. CDR3 in DNA: TGTGCCAGCAGCCGGACAGGGGGAGGTGGCTACACCTTC. It yields the protein CASSRTGGGGYTF.

This rearrangement joins TRBV5-1 to TRBJ1-5; no clear D. The length of the CDR3 is 14 residues. Per the germline V gene, CDR1 is SGHRS and CDR2 is YFSETQ. Trimming shortened V by 3 bases and J by 5 bases, and 12 bases separated the two germline ends. The CDR3 spells CASSYDGGDQPQHF. Written as DNA, the CDR3 is TGCGCCAGCAGCTACGACGGAGGAGATCAGCCCCAGCATTTT.

This clone has just a few counts. The V call is TRBV7-2, the J call TRBJ1-2, with a weak D call TRBD1 (6 bases). CDR1 is SGHTA and CDR2 is FQGNSA in the germline V gene. CDR3 length: 14 residues. Trimming stripped 4 bases from V and 4 bases from J, with 13 bases between. CDR3 nucleotide sequence: TGTGCCAGCAGCTCCGGCGGACAGACCTATGGCTACACCTTC. This codes for CASSSGGQTYGYTF. The full variable domain, with the rest looked up from reference TRBV7-2 and TRBJ1-2, is GAGVSQSPSNKVTEKGKDVELRCDPISGHTALYWYRQSLGQGLEFLIYFQGNSAPDKSGLPSDRFSAERTGGSVSTLTIQRTQQEDSAVYLCASSSGGQTYGYTFGSGTRLTVV.

This clone was seen just once. This chain connects TRBV2 to TRBJ2-7, with 8 bases identical to TRBD1. This CDR3 is 14 amino acids long. Germline lookup yields CDR1 SNHLY and CDR2 FYNNEI. J was trimmed by 5 bases and V by 8 bases; bases with no gene match: 11. Here the CDR3 reads CASLRGRGRNEQYF. In DNA form, the CDR3 reads TGTGCCAGCTTGAGGGGCAGGGGGCGAAACGAGCAGTACTTC.

In its sample, this clone was seen a few times. The chain has TRBV19 and TRBJ2-5, with TRBD2 matching over 7 bases. Trimming took 6 bases from V and 3 from J; bases not matched to a gene: 7. Germline V gives CDR1 LNHDA, CDR2 SQIVND (reference sequence). The CDR3 runs 14 residues. CDR3 DNA: TGTGCCAGTAGGAACTCCGGGACTAAAGAGACCCAGTACTTC. This codes for CASRNSGTKETQYF.

This clone was detected only a few times. The chain links TRBV29-1 to TRBJ2-1, with D possibly TRBD1 on 6 matching bases. Deletions cut 8 bases from V and 4 bases from J, with 12 bases between. The CDR3 runs to 12 residues. CDR1 is SQVTM, CDR2 ANQGSEA, per germline. The CDR3 nucleotides are TGCAGCATTGGGACAAATTACAATGAGCAGTTCTTC. The encoded protein is CSIGTNYNEQFF.

A few counts support this clone. V gene TRBV4-3 combines with J gene TRBJ2-1; no reliable D call. The CDR3 extends over 15 amino acids. The V end was cut by 2 bases, the J end by 3 bases, with 11 bases between. Germline V gene lookup returns CDR1 LGHNA and CDR2 YSLEER. The CDR3 protein is CASSQRVTDYNEQFF. DNA of the CDR3: TGCGCCAGCAGCCAAAGAGTAACCGACTACAATGAGCAGTTCTTC.

This clone was seen a few times. This chain joins TRBV11-2 and TRBJ2-1, with 12 bases identical to TRBD2. V shed 6 bases, J shed 7 bases, and the junction held 7 bases outside the gene matches. The length of the CDR3 is 15 residues. The germline V gene encodes CDR1 SGHAT and CDR2 FQNNGV. The CDR3 DNA reads TGTGCCAGCAGAAAACTAGCGGGAGGTGTGAATGAGCAGTTCTTC. It encodes CASRKLAGGVNEQFF.

The chain has TRBV7-2 and TRBJ1-5; TRBD1 matches at 7 bases. The CDR3 runs 17 residues. CDR1 and CDR2 (germline): SGHTA, FQGNSA. Trimming cost V 1 base and J 0 bases; bases outside gene matches: 6. CDR3 coding DNA: TGTGCCAGCAGCTTAGGCAGGGGGATCTATAGCAATCAGCCCCAGCATTTT. It is translated as CASSLGRGIYSNQPQHF.

The rearrangement links TRBV19 to TRBJ1-5; D call uncertain. From germline, CDR1 is LNHDA and CDR2 SQIVND (reference sequence). The ends were cut back, 3 bases at V and 5 bases at J, with 11 bases in the middle. The CDR3 loop spans 14 amino acids. CDR3 bases: TGTGCCAGTAGTATTTGGGGAGCGGATCAGCCCCAGCATTTT. This sequence encodes CASSIWGADQPQHF.

The chain joins TRBV6-5 to TRBJ1-1; a weak D match, TRBD1 (5 bases). Germline V gives CDR1 MNHEY, CDR2 SVGAGI. Trimming shortened V by 1 base and J by 10 bases, and 7 bases separated the two germline ends. The CDR3 has 11 residues. CDR3 sequence reads: CASSYFGGAFF. The CDR3 DNA reads as TGTGCCAGCAGTTACTTCGGGGGAGCTTTCTTT.

The chain couples TRBV18 to TRBJ2-7; 9 positions agree with TRBD2. In germline, CDR1 is KGHSH, CDR2 LQKENI. The V gene end was trimmed by 3 bases and the J gene end by 0 bases; junction bases not matched to a gene: 3. The CDR3 extends over 15 amino acids. The DNA of the CDR3 is TGTGCCAGCTCACCCCGACTAGCGGACTCCTACGAGCAGTACTTC. This translates into CASSPRLADSYEQYF.

This chain joins TRBV18 and TRBJ2-1; TRBD2 aligns across 9 bases. The CDR3 consists of 15 residues. V lost 3 bases to trimming and J lost 6 bases; unmatched junction nucleotides: 6. Germline values: CDR1 KGHSH, CDR2 LQKENI. CDR3 region: CASSPFSSGTNEQFF. DNA for the CDR3: TGTGCCAGCTCACCTTTTTCTAGCGGGACCAATGAGCAGTTCTTC.

Only a few counts were recorded for this clone. V usage is TRBV28 and J usage is TRBJ2-1, with 7 bases that match TRBD2. CDR1 and CDR2 from the germline V gene are MDHEN and SYDVKM. The CDR3 is made up of 15 amino acids. Trimming removed 6 bases from V and 5 bases from J; junction bases left unmatched: 10. This CDR3 reads CASSAIGRLDNEQFF. The DNA for the CDR3 is TGTGCCAGCAGCGCGATCGGGAGGCTCGACAATGAGCAGTTCTTC.